This T cell receptor (beta chain) emerged from a study of CD8 T cells in ankylosing spondylitis. Germline values: CDR1 MNHEY, CDR2 SMNVEV (reference sequence). This CDR3 is built from 15 residues. V was shortened by 5 bases and J by 7 bases, with 17 bases between the two germline ends. Study-wide results and limits: Several highly homologous variants made up a TCR beta motif, and this motif appeared characteristic of ankylosing spondylitis blood.

This clonotype was seen only a few times. Antigen specificity is unknown. Each TCR beta library was made by quantitative 5'-RACE that incorporated molecular barcodes. Each CDR3 protein is one row after TCRdb ran MiXCR on the 5' RACE reads. Of roughly 670,000 distinct CDR3 sequences listed, around 20% are singletons. The TCR originated in a male donor with ankylosing spondylitis. J is TRBJ1-4 and V is TRBV27; tentative D call: TRBD1 (6 bases). The specimen was blood, either unsorted or a sorted T cell fraction (not recorded which). CDR3 nucleotide sequence: TGTGCCAGCAGTCTCACAGGGATTCAGTCTGAAAAACTGTTTTTT. It yields the protein CASSLTGIQSEKLFF.